The text below deals with one T cell receptor beta chain. The target of this receptor is not known. There are no base qualities to consult, and no much larger clone falls within one base. TCRbeta CDR3 regions were amplified from genomic DNA using the immunoSEQ Assay, a bias-controlled multiplex PCR. Regarding the original processing steps: The number of nucleated cells in each sample was estimated from the amplification of reference gene primers within the assay. To quantify the absolute abundance of each unique TCRbeta CDR3 rearrangement, sequence reads were collapsed and filtered. For each sample, productive Simpson clonality was calculated as the square root of Simpson's diversity index over productive rearrangements. Drawn from immuneACCESS, this table holds only the in-frame rearrangements with V and J called that TCRdb kept. Clones are partly lost; checked studies trace under half to an unresolved V gene and leave the rest unexplained. Clonal size and the V and J genes are those of that table, whereas D and trimming came from the DNA. The sample has about 88,000 clones on record, 90% of them singletons. Clones ranked in the top ten supply 1.5% to 2% of the sample.

This specimen belongs to a study of blood T cell repertoires in COVID-19 (TCRdb year 2020). Broadly, across the study: The collaborator samples originated in the United States, Italy and Spain and spanned the acute and convalescent phases of COVID-19. The material from the prospective study consisted of cDNA or gDNA derived from T cells, B-cell-depleted T cells, or PBMCs. The dataset comprised deeply sampled blood TCRbeta repertoires from subjects exposed to, actively infected with, or recovered from COVID-19. A freely available public database, intended as a resource for researchers studying the immune response to SARS-CoV-2, is where the repertoires were released. The samples were drawn from the first 160 participants of the ongoing ImmuneRACE study and from roughly 1,300 subjects provided by 6 global collaborators. A de-identified subject ID, COVID-19 status, age in years and sex were almost always included in the sample metadata. Where available, HLA class I and class II types were obtained from metadata supplied by the sample provider rather than from assay-based typing.

Sequences KGHDR (CDR1) and SFDVKD (CDR2) are obtained from the germline V gene. Relative to germline, V is 4 bases shorter and J is 0 bases shorter, with 7 bases between their ends. Its CDR3 holds 14 amino acids, cysteine through phenylalanine. Only CDR3 DNA is held: 42 bases, read in frame from base 1. Collaborating institutions collected whole blood in K2EDTA tubes following their own protocols. For TCRbeta analysis, collaborators shipped samples as frozen whole blood, isolated PBMCs, or DNA extracted from either of those sample types. The investigation overall reported the following: How much clinical and demographic metadata was included differed by source and by participant, and the metadata was provided uncurated.

The sample was peripheral blood. The rearrangement combines TRBV24-1 with TRBJ2-3; the D gene is possibly TRBD2, with 5 bases matching. This TCR came from a man in his 60s with acute or convalescent COVID-19. CDR3 reads: CATSESGSTDTQYF. The base sequence is TGTGCCACCAGTGAAAGCGGTAGCACAGATACGCAGTATTTT.